This passage covers 13 T cell receptor beta chains from one sample sequenced in a study of blood T cell repertoires in COVID-19. The table came from immunoSEQ multiplex PCR; TCRdb's copy has only in-frame clones and leaves some out. The sample holds approximately 190,000 clones, less than 85% seen once. The sample consisted of PBMCs or T cells enriched from blood (not recorded which). The receptors shown here come from a woman aged 55-70 years with acute COVID-19.

This chain uses TRBV11-2 with TRBJ2-2, with 10 bases fitting TRBD2. The V gene end was trimmed by 0 bases and the J gene end by 5 bases; junction bases not matched to a gene: 3. Germline assignment: CDR1 SGHAT and CDR2 FQNNGV. The CDR3 sequence is 16 residues long. This CDR3 reads CASSLELAGGTGELFF. As DNA, the CDR3 is TGTGCCAGCAGCTTAGAATTAGCGGGAGGTACCGGGGAGCTGTTTTTT. The full variable domain, in which reference TRBV11-2 and TRBJ2-2 provide the parts outside the CDR3, is EAGVAQSPRYKIIEKRQSVAFWCNPISGHATLYWYQQILGQGPKLLIQFQNNGVVDDSQLPKDRFSAERLKGVDSTLKIQPAKLEDSAVYLCASSLELAGGTGELFFGEGSRLTVL.

V and J are TRBV18 and TRBJ2-1; D is possibly TRBD2 (5 bases). The germline gives CDR1 KGHSH, CDR2 LQKENI. With 3 bases removed from V and 0 bases from J, the gap between germline ends came to 15 bases. CDR3 length: 17 amino acids. CDR3 amino acids: CASSPPGGLSSYNEQFF. The DNA of the CDR3 is TGTGCCAGCTCACCCCCCGGCGGGTTGAGCTCCTACAATGAGCAGTTCTTC.

The chain is built from TRBV6-6 and TRBJ1-6, with 7 bases matching TRBD1. The CDR3 is 16 amino acids. J gave up 13 bases and V 4 bases, and 16 bases lay outside the gene matches. Per the germline V gene, CDR1 is MNHNY and CDR2 is SVGAGI (reference sequence). The DNA for the CDR3 is TGTGCCAGCAGTTCCCGACCGGACAGGACAAGTGGCCCCCTCCACTTT. Protein: CASSSRPDRTSGPLHF.

V usage is TRBV7-9 and J usage is TRBJ1-1; D ambiguous. Germline V gene data show CDR1 as SEHNR and CDR2 as FQNEAQ (reference sequence). V was pared by 6 bases and J by 3 bases, with 14 bases between. The CDR3 is 14 amino acids. Here the CDR3 reads CASRPGWSDTEAFF. CDR3 nucleotides: TGTGCCAGCAGACCGGGGTGGTCGGACACTGAAGCTTTCTTT.

CDR3 sequence: CASRATGSQPQHF. The CDR3 nucleotides are TGTGCCAGCAGAGCGACAGGGTCGCAGCCCCAGCATTTT. This chain connects TRBV6-5 to TRBJ1-5; 7 bases agree with TRBD1. J was trimmed by 7 bases and V by 6 bases; bases with no gene match: 6. CDR3 length: 13 residues. Germline values: CDR1 MNHEY, CDR2 SVGAGI.

CDR3 loop: CASSLQGTVGNTIYF. CDR3 DNA sequence: TGCGCCAGCAGCCTACAGGGAACAGTCGGAAACACCATATATTTT. The chain couples TRBV5-1 to TRBJ1-3, with D possibly being TRBD1 (6 bases). V shed 4 bases and J shed 4 bases, with 15 bases lying between them. Germline V lookup: CDR1 SGHRS, CDR2 YFSETQ. The CDR3 runs 15 residues.

This chain links TRBV7-9 with TRBJ2-5; D possibly corresponds to TRBD1 (5 bases). Trimming took 1 base from V and 6 from J, leaving 9 bases between them. Germline CDR1 is SEHNR and CDR2 is FQNEAQ (reference sequence). The CDR3 is made up of 13 amino acids. For the CDR3, the DNA is TGTGCCAGCAGCTTAGTACTGGGGCAGACCCAGTACTTC. Its translation: CASSLVLGQTQYF.

This clone was picked up a small number of times. At the DNA level, this CDR3 is encoded by other sequences in the same sample as well. V and J are TRBV27 and TRBJ1-1; D is unresolved. The V gene's germline CDR1 is MNHEY and CDR2 SMNVEV (reference sequence). V shed 8 bases and J shed 0 bases, with 13 bases lying between them. This CDR3 is 14 amino acids long. The CDR3 nucleotides are TGTGCCAGCTCCCCGGCGGCAGTGAACACTGAAGCTTTCTTT. The encoded protein is CASSPAAVNTEAFF.

The J gene is TRBJ1-1, the V gene TRBV27; D is unclear. Germline V gives CDR1 MNHEY, CDR2 SMNVEV (reference sequence). The V end was cut by 4 bases, the J end by 3 bases, with 9 bases between. This CDR3 has 13 amino acids. CDR3 loop: CASSSLSHTEAFF. CDR3 bases: TGTGCCAGCAGTTCTCTCTCTCACACTGAAGCTTTCTTT.

The chain uses TRBV11-3 and TRBJ2-3, with TRBD2 matching over 10 bases. CDR3 length: 17 amino acids. With 3 bases clipped from V and 3 bases from J, the junction kept 9 bases outside the gene matches. Looked up from germline, CDR1 is SGHNT and CDR2 is YENEEA. The CDR3 DNA reads TGTGCCAGCAGCTTGGAAGGACTAGCGGTAACTACAGATACGCAGTATTTT. It is translated as CASSLEGLAVTTDTQYF. Using reference TRBV11-3 and TRBJ2-3 for the parts outside the CDR3, the full variable domain is EAGVVQSPRYKIIEKKQPVAFWCNPISGHNTLYWYLQNLGQGPELLIRYENEEAVDDSQLPKDRFSAERLKGVDSTLKIQPAELGDSAVYLCASSLEGLAVTTDTQYFGPGTRLTVL.

The V and J genes are TRBV27 and TRBJ2-5; 10 nucleotides align to TRBD1. The CDR3 runs to 15 residues. V was pared by 6 bases and J by 5 bases, with 9 bases of the junction left unmatched. Germline V CDR1 and CDR2: MNHEY, SMNVEV (reference sequence). In DNA, the CDR3 is TGTGCCAGCAGGGGGTGGACAGGGGGTGTGGAGACCCAGTACTTC. This sequence encodes CASRGWTGGVETQYF.

The J gene is TRBJ1-5, the V gene TRBV4-3; 9 nucleotides align to TRBD1. CDR1 and CDR2 from the germline V gene are LGHNA and YSLEER. The V segment lost 0 bases and the J segment 9 bases; nucleotides outside the gene matches: 3. The CDR3 spans 14 residues. CDR3 sequence: CASSQDRGQGPQHF. In nucleotides, the CDR3 is TGCGCCAGCAGCCAAGATAGGGGACAGGGGCCCCAGCATTTT.

The chain is built from TRBV4-3 and TRBJ2-3; 9 bases match TRBD2. This CDR3 is 16 amino acids long. Germline V gives CDR1 LGHNA, CDR2 YSLEER. Losses at the gene ends were 0 bases for V and 3 bases for J; bases not matched to a gene: 4. Written as DNA, the CDR3 is TGCGCCAGCAGCCAAGAGCCTAGCGGGGAAACAGATACGCAGTATTTT. This translates into CASSQEPSGETDTQYF.